A single sample gave rise to the 32 T cell receptor beta chains below, sequenced in a study of graft-versus-host responses after intestinal transplantation. No antigen is known for these receptors. The data were produced by immunoSEQ multiplex PCR, yet TCRdb's version contains in-frame clones alone and is incomplete. The data contain some 80,000 clones, around 93% of them singletons. The sample was unstimulated CD8+ T cells sorted from spleen or lymph node cells, taken before transplant. The receptor set was obtained from a human donor who was the organ donor for an intestinal transplant.

This chain links TRBV30 with TRBJ2-1; 9 bases are shared with TRBD2. V lost 4 bases, J lost 2 bases, and 6 bases stayed unmatched. The CDR3 spans 15 residues. Germline V gene lookup returns CDR1 GTSNPN and CDR2 SVGIG (reference sequence). In nucleotides, the CDR3 is TGTGCCTGGAATAGCGGGAGTCTCACCTACAATGAGCAGTTCTTC. Its protein product is CAWNSGSLTYNEQFF.

The chain carries TRBV2 and TRBJ2-7; TRBD2 aligns across 7 bases. The V gene's germline CDR1 is SNHLY and CDR2 FYNNEI. The CDR3 length is 13 residues. The junction had 6 bases not matched to a gene; V was cut back by 4 bases and J by 6 bases. This CDR3 is CASSAGGTLEQYF. CDR3 nucleotide sequence: TGTGCCAGCAGTGCGGGGGGAACGCTCGAGCAGTACTTC.

This chain links TRBV10-3 with TRBJ1-1; 11 bases map to TRBD1. This CDR3 is built from 16 residues. Per germline, CDR1 ENHRY and CDR2 SYGVKD. Trimming cost V 3 bases and J 1 base; bases outside gene matches: 4. CDR3 sequence: CAISDFGQGANTEAFF. For the CDR3, the DNA is TGTGCCATCAGTGACTTCGGACAGGGGGCGAACACTGAAGCTTTCTTT.

The rearrangement joins TRBV25-1 to TRBJ2-3, with D possibly being TRBD2 (6 bases). V gave up 3 bases and J gave up 2 bases, with 18 bases separating them. The CDR3 consists of 17 residues. Germline V gene sequence: CDR1 MGHDK, CDR2 SYGVNS. In DNA, the CDR3 is TGTGCCAGCAGTGATGGAGTTCGGCTAGCGAACACAGATACGCAGTATTTT. This sequence encodes CASSDGVRLANTDTQYF.

About this clone itself: Other DNA sequences in the sample encode the same CDR3. The chain carries TRBV27 and TRBJ2-7; D is possibly TRBD1 (5 bases). CDR1 MNHEY and CDR2 SMNVEV come from the germline V gene (reference sequence). This CDR3 contains 13 residues. V lost 6 bases to trimming and J lost 3 bases, with 12 bases between them. Here the CDR3 reads CASSLGHFYEQYF. Written as DNA, the CDR3 is TGTGCCAGCAGCCTGGGGCACTTCTACGAGCAGTACTTC.

The rearrangement links TRBV5-1 to TRBJ2-7, with TRBD1 matching over 10 bases. The CDR3 runs 14 residues. Trimming at V came to 4 bases and at J to 2 bases, leaving 3 bases not matched to a gene. Germline CDR1 and CDR2: SGHRS and YFSETQ. The CDR3 loop reads CASSGDRGPYEQYF. DNA of the CDR3: TGCGCCAGCAGCGGGGACAGGGGACCCTACGAGCAGTACTTC.

This chain uses TRBV13 with TRBJ2-7, with TRBD1 matching over 9 bases. The CDR3 is 14 amino acids. With 5 bases clipped from V and 7 bases from J, the junction kept 9 bases outside the gene matches. Germline CDR1 PRHDT, CDR2 FYEKMQ (reference sequence). CDR3 in amino acids: CASSPGTGPKEQYF. The CDR3 nucleotides are TGTGCCAGCAGCCCGGGGACAGGGCCGAAGGAGCAGTACTTC.

The chain couples TRBV6-1 to TRBJ2-1; D is perhaps TRBD1 (6 bases). CDR1 MNHNS and CDR2 SASEGT come from the germline V gene. This CDR3 is built from 12 residues. Trimming removed 5 bases at V and 8 bases at J, with 10 bases between. CDR3 coding DNA: TGTGCCAGCAGTAAACAGGGATATGAGCAGTTCTTC. It codes for CASSKQGYEQFF.

The V and J genes are TRBV5-6 and TRBJ2-7, with D maybe TRBD1 (6 bases). The CDR3 runs to 14 residues. In germline, CDR1 is SGHDT, CDR2 YYEEEE. V was clipped by 4 bases and J by 1 base, with 12 bases between them. CDR3: CASSPGQGSYEQYF. The CDR3 DNA is TGTGCCAGCAGCCCGGGACAAGGGTCCTACGAGCAGTACTTC.

This clone occurred once. V and J are TRBV5-1 and TRBJ2-5, with D maybe TRBD2 (6 bases). The end of the DNA is better explained by TRBJ2-7, so the J call may be wrong. The length of the CDR3 is 15 residues. Germline lookup yields CDR1 SGHRS and CDR2 YFSETQ. CDR3 DNA: TGCGCCAGCAGCCCTTGGGACGGGAGCTCCTACGAGCAGTACTTC. Translating it yields CASSPWDGSSYEQYF.

The DNA for the CDR3 is TGTGCCAGCAGCTTAGGCGTCGGGGGGCAAGAGACCCAGTACTTC. It specifies CASSLGVGGQETQYF. The V gene is TRBV7-3, the J gene TRBJ2-5; 7 bases are a match to TRBD2. V was clipped by 2 bases and J by 2 bases; unmatched bases: 5. Germline CDR1 is SGHTA and CDR2 is FQGTGA. The CDR3 length is 15 residues.

The V gene is TRBV6-1, the J gene TRBJ1-1, with D uncertain. Germline-derived CDR1 and CDR2 are MNHNS and SASEGT. This CDR3 comprises 16 residues. V lost 4 bases and J 0 bases, leaving 15 bases between the germline ends. This CDR3 reads CASSVPFNQLNTEAFF. In DNA form, the CDR3 reads TGTGCCAGCAGTGTCCCCTTTAATCAGTTGAACACTGAAGCTTTCTTT.

J is TRBJ1-5 and V is TRBV5-4; a possible D gene is TRBD1 (6 bases). The germline V gene encodes CDR1 SGHNT and CDR2 YYREEE (reference sequence). Trimming removed 2 bases from V and 7 bases from J, with 16 bases in between. CDR3 length: 15 amino acids. CDR3 sequence: CASSFAAQGNQPQHF. The CDR3 nucleotides read TGTGCCAGCAGCTTCGCGGCTCAGGGGAACCAGCCCCAGCATTTT.

The CDR3 nucleotides read TGCGCCAGCAGCCATTCGGGACAGGGGGCCTTCTATGGCTACACCTTC. Its protein product is CASSHSGQGAFYGYTF. The V and J genes are TRBV4-1 and TRBJ1-2; TRBD1 agrees at 12 bases. CDR1 and CDR2 from the germline V gene are MGHRA and YSYEKL. J was trimmed by 4 bases and V by 3 bases; bases with no gene match: 6. The CDR3 is 16 amino acids.

This clone showed up just once. The genes are TRBV7-9 and TRBJ2-3; 9 nucleotides agree with TRBD1. The trim removed 4 bases at V and 2 bases at J, leaving 4 bases unmatched. This CDR3 comprises 15 residues. The germline gives CDR1 SEHNR, CDR2 FQNEAQ (reference sequence). CDR3 sequence: CASSSDRGHTDTQYF. CDR3 DNA: TGTGCCAGCAGCTCGGACAGGGGACACACAGATACGCAGTATTTT.

The chain uses TRBV5-6 and TRBJ2-2, with D possibly being TRBD1 or TRBD2 (6 bases each). Germline V gene data show CDR1 as SGHDT and CDR2 as YYEEEE. The ends were cut back, 2 bases at V and 3 bases at J, with 14 bases in the middle. The CDR3 totals 16 residues. The CDR3 DNA reads as TGTGCCAGCAGCTTTTCCCGAAGGGGGGACACCGGGGAGCTGTTTTTT. It yields the protein CASSFSRRGDTGELFF.

The V gene is TRBV25-1, the J gene TRBJ2-1, with 10 bases matching TRBD2. The CDR3 runs to 17 residues. In germline, CDR1 is MGHDK, CDR2 SYGVNS. Trimming removed 4 bases from V and 11 bases from J; junction bases left unmatched: 17. The CDR3: CASSGPKLAGGRQQQFF. CDR3 sequence (DNA): TGTGCCAGCAGTGGGCCCAAATTAGCGGGAGGACGACAGCAGCAGTTCTTC.

This chain uses TRBV20-1 with TRBJ1-1; D remains ambiguous. The CDR3 spans 10 residues. Per the germline V gene, CDR1 is DFQATT and CDR2 is SNEGSKA (reference sequence). Trimming stripped 8 bases from V and 6 bases from J, with 10 bases between. The CDR3 nucleotides are TGCAGTCTTTTCATCGCTGAAGCTTTCTTT. Protein product: CSLFIAEAFF.

The gene calls are TRBV9 and TRBJ2-7, with 15 bases aligning to TRBD2. The CDR3 is 14 amino acids. Trimming removed 3 bases from V and 6 bases from J; junction bases left unmatched: 1. CDR1 SGDLS and CDR2 YYNGEE come from the germline V gene. The CDR3 DNA is TGTGCCAGCAGCGAGGGACTAGCGGGGGGCGAGCAGTACTTC. This codes for CASSEGLAGGEQYF.

The V and J genes are TRBV5-1 and TRBJ2-1; either TRBD1 or TRBD2 may fit D (5 bases each). This CDR3 contains 13 residues. Per the germline V gene, CDR1 is SGHRS and CDR2 is YFSETQ. The V end was cut by 4 bases, the J end by 4 bases, with 9 bases between. The DNA for the CDR3 is TGCGCCAGCAGCGGTGGGGGTTACAATGAGCAGTTCTTC. Amino acid sequence: CASSGGGYNEQFF.

The table lists this clone with a count of one. This chain joins TRBV7-9 and TRBJ2-5; 7 bases align to TRBD2. The CDR3 covers 15 residues. J was trimmed by 4 bases and V by 2 bases; bases with no gene match: 7. Germline V gene sequence: CDR1 SEHNR, CDR2 FQNEAQ (reference sequence). The CDR3 loop reads CASSLIGVAGETQYF. The DNA of the CDR3 is TGTGCCAGCAGCTTAATCGGCGTAGCGGGAGAGACCCAGTACTTC.

The chain uses TRBV7-6 and TRBJ1-1, with D possibly being TRBD1 (5 bases). V was trimmed by 1 base and J by 0 bases, leaving 6 bases between them. Germline CDR1 reads SGHVS; CDR2 reads FNYEAQ. This CDR3 is 14 amino acids long. The DNA for the CDR3 is TGTGCCAGCAGCTTAGACAGGATGAACACTGAAGCTTTCTTT. This codes for CASSLDRMNTEAFF.

The rearrangement links TRBV7-9 to TRBJ1-1; weak D call: TRBD1 (6 bases). The CDR3 is 12 residues long. The V gene lost 8 bases and the J gene lost 8 bases, with 15 bases spanning the gap. CDR1 and CDR2 from the germline V gene are SEHNR and FQNEAQ (reference sequence). CDR3 residues: CASVVTGGEAFF. The CDR3, as DNA: TGTGCCAGCGTGGTGACGGGGGGCGAAGCTTTCTTT.

V usage is TRBV30 and J usage is TRBJ2-7; D call uncertain. Germline CDR1 GTSNPN, CDR2 SVGIG (reference sequence). The CDR3 contains 12 residues. V was cut by 0 bases and J by 2 bases, with 5 bases left in between. The CDR3 region is CAWSVGPYEQYF. The DNA of the CDR3 is TGTGCCTGGAGTGTCGGACCCTACGAGCAGTACTTC.

The J gene is TRBJ2-5, the V gene TRBV9, with TRBD1 identical over 10 bases. The closer fit of TRBJ2-7 to the DNA end suggests the J call may be wrong. The germline gives CDR1 SGDLS, CDR2 YYNGEE. This CDR3 contains 14 residues. CDR3 amino acids: CASSVGDRGYEQYF. DNA for the CDR3: TGTGCCAGCAGCGTAGGGGACAGGGGCTACGAGCAGTACTTC.

This chain links TRBV27 with TRBJ2-4; weak D call: TRBD1 (6 bases). V was clipped by 2 bases and J by 3 bases, with 8 bases between them. Germline-derived CDR1 and CDR2 are MNHEY and SMNVEV (reference sequence). This CDR3 has 14 amino acids. In DNA form, the CDR3 reads TGTGCCAGCAGTTTAAGGGGGAACAAAAACATTCAGTACTTC. Encoded protein: CASSLRGNKNIQYF.

The chain combines TRBV30 with TRBJ2-7; 7 bases align to TRBD1. V gave up 0 bases and J gave up 0 bases; unmatched junction bases: 2. The CDR3 is 14 amino acids. Germline-derived CDR1 and CDR2 are GTSNPN and SVGIG (reference sequence). CDR3 bases: TGTGCCTGGAGTGTAGGGACAGCCTCCTACGAGCAGTACTTC. It specifies CAWSVGTASYEQYF.

This clone was counted between two and nine times. The gene calls are TRBV7-9 and TRBJ2-1, with TRBD2 identical over 11 bases. V gave up 5 bases and J gave up 7 bases; unmatched junction bases: 13. The CDR3 runs 17 residues. From germline, CDR1 is SEHNR and CDR2 FQNEAQ (reference sequence). CDR3 nucleotides: TGTGCCAGCAGCACCCATAGCGGGGGGGCCAACGGGAATGAGCAGTTCTTC. It codes for CASSTHSGGANGNEQFF.

This chain links TRBV5-6 with TRBJ2-1; D is undetermined. Germline assignment: CDR1 SGHDT and CDR2 YYEEEE. The CDR3 totals 12 residues. Trimming took off 0 bases at V and 7 bases at J, with 5 bases between the two ends. The CDR3 bases are TGTGCCAGCAGCTTGGTCCGGAATGAGCAGTTCTTC. Its protein is CASSLVRNEQFF.

The chain has TRBV11-3 and TRBJ2-1; D is undetermined. CDR3 size: 13 residues. Germline V gene lookup returns CDR1 SGHNT and CDR2 YENEEA. The V and J ends lost 3 bases and 0 bases respectively, with 3 bases between them. The CDR3 loop is CASSFRSYNEQFF. The CDR3 region has the DNA TGTGCCAGCAGCTTCCGCTCCTACAATGAGCAGTTCTTC.

The V and J genes are TRBV4-1 and TRBJ1-2; no definite D call. CDR1 is MGHRA, CDR2 YSYEKL, per germline. Between the trimmed V and J ends, which lost 4 bases and 8 bases, there was a span of 20 bases. The CDR3 consists of 15 residues. CDR3 DNA sequence: TGCGCCAGCAGCCCCTGGCGCGAGAGTATGGAAGGCTACACCTTC. Encoded protein: CASSPWRESMEGYTF.

The rearrangement uses TRBV5-4 and TRBJ2-1, with 13 bases fitting TRBD2. V dropped 9 bases and J dropped 4; count of bases not matched to a gene: 4. The CDR3 spans 14 residues. The germline V gene has CDR1 SGHNT and CDR2 YYREEE (reference sequence). The CDR3 DNA is TGTGCCACCCGGGGACTAGCGGGGTACAATGAGCAGTTCTTC. This translates into CATRGLAGYNEQFF.